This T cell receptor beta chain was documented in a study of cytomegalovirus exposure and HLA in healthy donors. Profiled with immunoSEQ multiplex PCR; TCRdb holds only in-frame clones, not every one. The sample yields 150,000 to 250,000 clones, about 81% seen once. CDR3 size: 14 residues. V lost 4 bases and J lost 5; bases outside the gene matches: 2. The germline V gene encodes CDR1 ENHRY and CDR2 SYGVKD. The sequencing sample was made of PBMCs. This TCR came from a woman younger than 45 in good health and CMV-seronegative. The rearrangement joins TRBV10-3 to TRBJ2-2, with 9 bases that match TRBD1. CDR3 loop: CAISGQGVTGELFF. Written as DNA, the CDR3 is TGTGCCATCAGTGGACAGGGGGTAACCGGGGAGCTGTTTTTT.